Reported below is one T cell receptor (beta chain). The antigen is not known. The CDR3 is 15 amino acids. V was cut by 6 bases and J by 7 bases, with 21 bases left in between. The germline gives CDR1 SNHLY, CDR2 FYNNEI. TCRdb's copy holds only in-frame clones and misses some; the assay was immunoSEQ multiplex PCR. The profile shows some 2,500,000 clones, about nine tenths of them singletons. These data belong to a study of shared clonotypes between healthy human individuals. Study findings and constraints: The four-donor shared clonotypes exceeded non-shared clonotypes in generation probability, with non-shared ones scoring lower. Memory subsets generally showed lower estimated richness than naive subsets.

The chain joins TRBV2 to TRBJ1-1; tentative D call: TRBD1 (6 bases). The sequenced material came from naive CD4+ T cells from PBMCs. The subset was: CD45RA+ positively selected. The clonotype originates from a man aged 18 to 35 in good health. Some clones in this sample may be carry-over from other donors' samples. The CDR3, as DNA: TGTGCCAGCAGCCCGGGGGCCAGGGGAGTAAATGAAGCTTTCTTT. This gives the protein CASSPGARGVNEAFF.